The clone carrying this T cell receptor (beta chain) appeared a few times. Its antigen is not known. This sample was included in a study of persistence of HIV-infected CD4 T cells. Cells were stimulated with CMV-infected fibroblast lysates at 10 ug/mL. Sorting of responding CD4+ T cells relied on upregulated CD40 ligand together with CD69. Before stimulation, PBMCs underwent CD8+ T cell depletion. The libraries were made with immunoSEQ version 4 in survey mode. Sequencing was performed with immunoSEQ multiplex PCR; in TCRdb, only in-frame clones are kept and a portion is missing. The profile covers approximately 15,000 clones, with 71% appearing a single time and about a sixth taken by the ten largest. Germline CDR1 and CDR2: SGHRS and YFSETQ. Trimming pared 0 bases from V and 4 bases from J, leaving 8 bases between. The CDR3 sequence is 13 residues long.

The chain joins TRBV5-1 to TRBJ2-7; the D is unclear. The sequence was obtained from an adult man with HIV who was CMV-seropositive. Source: CD4+ T cells sorted from PBMCs after approximately 20-hour stimulation, taken from a patient who received antiretroviral therapy. CDR3: CASSLVADYEQYF. The CDR3 DNA reads as TGCGCCAGCAGCTTGGTCGCGGATTACGAGCAGTACTTC.